This T cell receptor (beta chain) was captured in a study of CD8 T cells in Susac syndrome. Findings and caveats of the study: The CD4+ T cell repertoire of patients with Susac syndrome showed no detectable clonal expansion.

Trimming removed 0 bases at V and 0 bases at J, with 18 bases between. The CDR3 sequence is 19 residues long. An input of roughly 0.45 to 1 ug of RNA was subjected to reverse transcription using random hexamers. Across 54 Vbeta and 13 Jbeta, immunoSEQ multiplex PCR amplified TCR beta CDR3. TCRdb processed the immunoSEQ multiplex PCR reads anew with MiXCR; each CDR3 protein has one entry. The profile shows around 170,000 distinct CDR3 sequences, 90% to 96% of them singletons. Remarks on this clonotype: Its target is not known.

The source is a human donor with Susac syndrome. The sample taken for sequencing was CD4+ T cells from PBMCs. The genes are TRBV12-3 or TRBV12-4 and TRBJ1-5; D unclear. The CDR3 region is CASSLATDEVAYSNQPQHF. CDR3 DNA: TGTGCCAGCAGTTTAGCGACGGACGAAGTGGCTTATAGCAATCAGCCCCAGCATTTT.